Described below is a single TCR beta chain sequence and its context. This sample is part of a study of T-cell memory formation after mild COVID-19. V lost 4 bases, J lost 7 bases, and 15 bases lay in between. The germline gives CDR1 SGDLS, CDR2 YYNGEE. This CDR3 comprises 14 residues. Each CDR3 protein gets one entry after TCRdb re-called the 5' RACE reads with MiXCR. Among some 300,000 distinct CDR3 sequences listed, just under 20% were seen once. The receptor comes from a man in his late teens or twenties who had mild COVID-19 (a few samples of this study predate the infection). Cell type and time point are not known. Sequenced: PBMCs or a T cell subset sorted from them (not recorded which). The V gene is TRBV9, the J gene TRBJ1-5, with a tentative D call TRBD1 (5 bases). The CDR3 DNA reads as TGTGCCAGCAGCCCAGAGGCCGGGGCGCAGCCCCAGCATTTT. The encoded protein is CASSPEAGAQPQHF.